This T cell receptor (beta chain) is from a study of blood T cell repertoires in COVID-19. Study-level information: Both acute and convalescent COVID-19 samples were obtained from the United States, Italy and Spain. PBMCs, B-cell-depleted T cells, or T cells provided the cDNA or gDNA that made up the material.

In the study's own analysis: The assay estimated nucleated cells by amplifying reference gene primers. Profiling relied on immunoSEQ multiplex PCR, and the TCRdb table lists in-frame clones only, not all of them. That table gives V, J and clone size, and the DNA gave D and trimming. Here the sample spans roughly 230,000 clones, 85% being singletons. The study assigned cohorts using participant-reported clinical history. This clone was seen just once. CDR1 and CDR2 from the germline V gene are MNHEY and SVGAGI. The V and J ends lost 0 bases and 4 bases respectively, with 12 bases between them. The CDR3 is 15 residues long.

The chain recombines TRBV6-5 with TRBJ2-5; maybe TRBD1 (5 bases). Sequences were obtained from PBMCs or T cells enriched from blood (not recorded which). This clonotype was sampled from a woman between 45 and 60 years old who had been exposed to COVID-19. The CDR3 DNA follows: TGTGCCAGCAGTTACTCGGGGCAGGGTTCAGAGACCCAGTACTTC. Protein sequence: CASSYSGQGSETQYF.